This T cell receptor beta chain was observed in a study of glioma-infiltrating T cells after dendritic cell vaccination. Generated by immunoSEQ multiplex PCR, the TCRdb table keeps only in-frame clones and is missing some. Found here are almost 65,000 clones, more than 75% of them singletons; the top ten hold approximately 8.5%. The receptor was isolated from a human donor with glioblastoma. The material was blood, obtained before dendritic cell vaccination.

CDR3 DNA sequence: TGTGCCAGCAGCTTGGGGTGGAGCAGGGGGCTTTCGAACACTGAAGCTTTCTTT. It translates to CASSLGWSRGLSNTEAFF. This chain joins TRBV5-6 and TRBJ1-1, with 8 bases that match TRBD1. The CDR3 has 18 residues. Germline trimming cut 0 bases from V and 1 base from J; bases unmatched to any gene: 11. Germline CDR1 reads SGHDT; CDR2 reads YYEEEE. The full variable domain, its missing parts supplied by reference TRBV5-6 and TRBJ1-1, is DAGVTQSPTHLIKTRGQQVTLRCSPKSGHDTVSWYQQALGQGPQFIFQYYEEEERQRGNFPDRFSGHQFPNYSSELNVNALLLGDSALYLCASSLGWSRGLSNTEAFFGQGTRLTVV.